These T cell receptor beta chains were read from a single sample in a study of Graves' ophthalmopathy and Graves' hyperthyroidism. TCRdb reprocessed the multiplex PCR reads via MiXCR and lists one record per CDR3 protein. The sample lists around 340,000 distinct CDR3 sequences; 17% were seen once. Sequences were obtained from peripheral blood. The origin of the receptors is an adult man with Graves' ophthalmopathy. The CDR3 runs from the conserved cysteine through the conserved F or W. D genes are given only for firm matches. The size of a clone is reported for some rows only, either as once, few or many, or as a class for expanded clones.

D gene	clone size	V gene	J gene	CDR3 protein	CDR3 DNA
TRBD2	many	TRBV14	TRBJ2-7	CASSQFSGRAVDEQYF	TGTGCCAGCAGCCAATTCAGCGGGAGGGCCGTGGACGAGCAGTACTTC
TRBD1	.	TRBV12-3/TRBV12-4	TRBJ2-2	CASSLSKGGLNTGELFF	TGTGCCAGCAGTTTATCGAAAGGGGGCCTTAACACCGGGGAGCTGTTTTTT
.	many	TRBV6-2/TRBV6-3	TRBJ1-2	CASSYRGPARNYGYTF	TGTGCCAGCAGTTATAGGGGACCTGCAAGAAACTATGGCTACACCTTC
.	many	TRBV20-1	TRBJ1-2	CSATLGPGYTF	TGCAGTGCTACCCTTGGACCCGGCTACACCTTC
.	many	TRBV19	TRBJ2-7	CASSSARTAASYEQYF	TGTGCCAGTAGTAGTGCTAGGACAGCGGCCTCCTACGAGCAGTACTTC
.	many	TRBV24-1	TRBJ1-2	CATSDDTANYGYTF	TGTGCCACCAGTGACGACACAGCTAACTATGGCTACACCTTC
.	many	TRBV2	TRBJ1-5	CASSDRHGVQPQHF	TGTGCCAGCAGTGATAGGCACGGGGTTCAGCCCCAGCATTTT
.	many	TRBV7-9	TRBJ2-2	CASSLSGHGGELFF	TGTGCCAGCAGCTTATCCGGACACGGCGGGGAGCTGTTTTTT
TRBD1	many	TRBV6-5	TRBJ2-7	CASSYRDRHYEQYF	TGTGCCAGCAGTTACAGGGACAGACATTACGAGCAGTACTTC
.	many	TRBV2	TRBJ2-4	CASSERGDKNIQYF	TGTGCCAGCAGTGAAAGGGGAGACAAAAACATTCAGTACTTC
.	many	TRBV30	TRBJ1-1	CAWSVQTNTEAFF	TGTGCCTGGAGTGTACAGACGAACACTGAAGCTTTCTTT
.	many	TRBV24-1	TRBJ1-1	CATMDSMNTEAFF	TGTGCCACTATGGACAGTATGAACACTGAAGCTTTCTTT
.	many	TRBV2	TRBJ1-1	CASSDGGPGTEAFF	TGTGCCAGCAGTGATGGGGGCCCCGGGACTGAAGCTTTCTTT
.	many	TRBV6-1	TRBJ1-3	CASSPMDIFSGNTIYF	TGTGCCAGCAGTCCTATGGACATCTTCTCTGGAAACACCATATATTTT
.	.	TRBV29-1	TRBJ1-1	CSVETETEAFF	TGCAGCGTTGAAACGGAAACTGAAGCTTTCTTT
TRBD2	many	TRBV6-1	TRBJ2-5	CATLDSGSRETQYF	TGTGCCACTTTAGACAGCGGGAGTCGGGAGACCCAGTACTTC
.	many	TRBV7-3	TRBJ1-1	CASSQGGYTEAFF	TGTGCCAGCAGCCAAGGGGGATACACTGAAGCTTTCTTT
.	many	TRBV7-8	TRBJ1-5	CASSLILGSNQPQHF	TGTGCCAGCAGCTTAATTTTGGGGAGCAATCAGCCCCAGCATTTT
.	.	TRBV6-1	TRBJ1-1	CASVPQSLGTEAFF	TGTGCCAGTGTGCCTCAGAGCCTAGGCACTGAAGCTTTCTTT
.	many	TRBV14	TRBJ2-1	CASSQYRVEQFF	TGTGCCAGCAGCCAATACAGGGTAGAGCAGTTCTTC
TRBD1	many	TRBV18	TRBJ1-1	CASSPYGGTGGAGTEAFF	TGTGCCAGCTCACCTTACGGGGGGACAGGGGGCGCAGGGACTGAAGCTTTCTTT
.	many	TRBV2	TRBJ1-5	CASSDGTFQPQHF	TGTGCCAGCAGTGACGGGACATTCCAGCCCCAGCATTTT
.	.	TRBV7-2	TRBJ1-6	CASSLVWSNSPLHF	TGTGCCAGCAGCTTAGTATGGTCTAATTCACCCCTCCACTTT
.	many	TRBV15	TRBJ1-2	CATSRPTRSPAF	TGTGCCACCAGCAGACCCACCAGGTCCCCCGCCTTC
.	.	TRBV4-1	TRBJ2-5	CASSHLRLGAETQYF	TGCGCCAGCAGCCACCTACGACTGGGGGCGGAGACCCAGTACTTC
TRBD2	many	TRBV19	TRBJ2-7	CASSAGLAYEQYF	TGTGCCAGTAGTGCGGGACTAGCCTACGAGCAGTACTTC